This passage covers 25 T cell receptor beta chains from one sample sequenced in a study of T-cell memory formation after mild COVID-19. TCRdb re-called the 5' RACE reads through MiXCR, storing one row per CDR3 protein. The data contain around 250,000 distinct CDR3 sequences, around 15% of them singletons. Sequenced material: PBMCs or a T cell subset sorted from them (not recorded which). All receptors come from a man between 18 and 29 years old who had mild COVID-19 (a few samples of this study predate the infection). Cell type and time point are not known.

The chain combines TRBV6-2 or TRBV6-3 with TRBJ2-6; perhaps TRBD1 as D (6 bases). The V and J ends lost 1 base and 1 base respectively, with 20 bases between them. The CDR3 is 20 residues long. Germline-derived CDR1 and CDR2 are MNHEY and SVGEGT. The CDR3 spells CASSYFTFETGRSGANVLTF. CDR3 nucleotide sequence: TGTGCCAGCAGTTACTTCACCTTTGAGACAGGAAGATCTGGGGCCAACGTCCTGACTTTC.

This clonotype came up a few times. CDR3 in DNA: TGCAGTGTTCCGGGACTAGGAAGCAATGAGCAGTTCTTC. Its protein is CSVPGLGSNEQFF. The rearrangement uses TRBV20-1 and TRBJ2-1, with 8 bases that match TRBD2. Germline V gives CDR1 DFQATT, CDR2 SNEGSKA (reference sequence). The junction had 8 bases not matched to a gene; V was cut back by 7 bases and J by 6 bases. The CDR3 loop spans 13 amino acids.

The rearrangement joins TRBV5-1 to TRBJ2-2, with unresolved D. The CDR3 sequence is 15 residues long. Trimming left V 0 bases short and J 6 bases short, with 12 bases between. Per germline, CDR1 SGHRS and CDR2 YFSETQ. The CDR3: CASSLELSSSGELFF. DNA of the CDR3: TGCGCCAGCAGCTTGGAACTCTCGTCTTCCGGGGAGCTGTTTTTT. Variable domain in full (rest from reference TRBV5-1 and TRBJ2-2): KAGVTQTPRYLIKTRGQQVTLSCSPISGHRSVSWYQQTPGQGLQFLFEYFSETQRNKGNFPGRFSGRQFSNSRSEMNVSTLELGDSALYLCASSLELSSSGELFFGEGSRLTVL.

This clonotype has ten or more counts. V gene TRBV7-9 combines with J gene TRBJ2-7, with 10 bases matching TRBD1. The CDR3 has 17 amino acids. In germline, CDR1 is SEHNR, CDR2 FQNEAQ (reference sequence). V gave up 3 bases and J gave up 2 bases; unmatched junction bases: 10. The CDR3, as DNA: TGTGCCAGCAGCTTTCACCCGGGGACAGGGGACACCTACGAGCAGTACTTC. Its protein product is CASSFHPGTGDTYEQYF.

This clonotype was picked up a small number of times. This chain joins TRBV6-6 and TRBJ1-5; TRBD1 might be the D (6 bases). V lost 0 bases, J lost 13 bases, and 19 bases lay in between. CDR3 length: 15 amino acids. Germline loops: CDR1 MNHNY, CDR2 SVGAGI (reference sequence). The DNA for the CDR3 is TGTGCCAGCAGTTACTCAGGGGGTTCCTCAGAGACTCAGCATTTT. It translates to CASSYSGGSSETQHF.

The gene calls are TRBV6-5 and TRBJ2-2, with no clear D. CDR3 size: 16 residues. CDR1 and CDR2 (germline): MNHEY, SVGAGI. V lost 0 bases, J lost 0 bases, and 8 bases lay in between. CDR3 sequence (DNA): TGTGCCAGCAGTTACTCGGTGAGATCGAACACCGGGGAGCTGTTTTTT. It encodes CASSYSVRSNTGELFF.

V gene TRBV28 combines with J gene TRBJ2-7; D is unresolved. Germline CDR1 is MDHEN and CDR2 is SYDVKM. Trimming shortened V by 4 bases and J by 2 bases, and 18 bases separated the two germline ends. The CDR3 consists of 16 residues. The CDR3 protein is CASSSWTLGSAYEQYV. CDR3 sequence (DNA): TGTGCCAGCAGTTCATGGACCTTGGGGTCGGCCTACGAGCAGTACGTC.

This clonotype came up a few times. This rearrangement joins TRBV12-3 or TRBV12-4 to TRBJ1-2; 9 bases align to TRBD1. V lost 5 bases to trimming and J lost 8 bases; unmatched junction nucleotides: 6. The CDR3 spans 13 residues. In DNA form, the CDR3 reads TGTGCCAGCAGTCGACAGGGGGTGGAGGGCTACACCTTC. This sequence encodes CASSRQGVEGYTF.

At least ten counts were recorded for this clonotype. The chain joins TRBV10-3 to TRBJ2-5, with 7 nucleotides matching TRBD2. CDR3 length: 15 residues. The germline CDR1 and CDR2 sequences are ENHRY and SYGVKD. V shed 0 bases, J shed 1 base, and the junction held 2 bases outside the gene matches. The CDR3 DNA follows: TGTGCCATCAGTGAGTCGGCTAGCGGCCAAGAGACCCAGTACTTC. Translated, it gives CAISESASGQETQYF.

V usage is TRBV20-1 and J usage is TRBJ2-3; D ambiguous. The CDR3 contains 14 residues. V was cut by 1 base and J by 2 bases, with 10 bases left in between. Germline V CDR1 and CDR2: DFQATT, SNEGSKA (reference sequence). The CDR3 sequence: CSARGVRATDTQYF. The CDR3 nucleotides are TGCAGTGCTAGAGGTGTAAGGGCCACAGATACGCAGTATTTT.

This clonotype was detected a few times. The chain has TRBV4-2 and TRBJ2-2, with D perhaps TRBD1 (6 bases). The CDR3 totals 15 residues. Trimming cost V 0 bases and J 3 bases, with 8 bases left between them. Per germline, CDR1 LGHNA and CDR2 YNFKEQ. CDR3 DNA sequence: TGTGCCAGCAGCCAAGAGCGGACAGACACCGGGGAGCTGTTTTTT. It codes for CASSQERTDTGELFF.

J is TRBJ2-1 and V is TRBV5-4; 8 nucleotides align to TRBD2. V dropped 0 bases and J dropped 7; count of bases not matched to a gene: 9. CDR1 SGHNT and CDR2 YYREEE come from the germline V gene (reference sequence). There are 16 residues in the CDR3. CDR3: CASSLGRGGRGNEQFF. The CDR3, as DNA: TGTGCCAGCAGCTTGGGCCGGGGGGGCCGAGGGAATGAGCAGTTCTTC.

This clonotype was seen many times. The chain recombines TRBV4-2 with TRBJ2-1; TRBD2 matches at 8 bases. V shed 0 bases and J 10 bases; nucleotides not matched to a gene: 14. The CDR3 covers 17 residues. CDR1 is LGHNA, CDR2 YNFKEQ, per germline. The CDR3 sequence is CASSQDMAGGPVQEQFF. The DNA of the CDR3 is TGTGCCAGCAGCCAAGATATGGCGGGGGGTCCCGTCCAGGAGCAGTTCTTC.

The chain carries TRBV12-3 or TRBV12-4 and TRBJ2-7; D is unclear. The CDR3 loop spans 13 amino acids. Trimming stripped 3 bases from V and 1 base from J, with 7 bases between. Written as DNA, the CDR3 is TGTGCCAGCAGTTTTGAACATTCCTACGAGCAGTACTTC. Encoded protein: CASSFEHSYEQYF.

The V gene is TRBV20-1, the J gene TRBJ2-7; 7 positions match TRBD1. The CDR3 loop spans 13 amino acids. V gave up 4 bases and J gave up 4 bases; unmatched junction bases: 7. Germline values: CDR1 DFQATT, CDR2 SNEGSKA (reference sequence). The CDR3 region is CSATQYRGYEQYF. The CDR3 nucleotides read TGCAGTGCTACACAGTACAGGGGTTACGAGCAGTACTTC.

This clonotype was counted at least ten times. The chain couples TRBV18 to TRBJ1-4; D is perhaps TRBD1 (6 bases). Per the germline V gene, CDR1 is KGHSH and CDR2 is LQKENI. V shed 3 bases and J shed 0 bases, with 17 bases lying between them. The CDR3 sequence is 18 residues long. Here the CDR3 reads CASSPSVGGVATNEKLFF. The CDR3 bases are TGTGCCAGCTCACCCTCGGTGGGGGGCGTCGCAACTAATGAAAAACTGTTTTTT.

In its sample, this clonotype was seen once. J is TRBJ1-1 and V is TRBV20-1; 7 bases are a match to TRBD1. Germline V gene lookup returns CDR1 DFQATT and CDR2 SNEGSKA (reference sequence). This CDR3 spans 12 amino acids. The ends lost 4 bases at V and 4 bases at J; junction bases unmatched: 3. Here the CDR3 DNA reads TGCAGTGCTAAATCAGGGGGCACTGAAGCTTTCTTT. Translating gives CSAKSGGTEAFF.

This clonotype showed up just a few times. The chain employs TRBV6-2 or TRBV6-3 and TRBJ2-7; D unclear. CDR1 MNHEY and CDR2 SVGEGT come from the germline V gene. V was trimmed by 2 bases and J by 3 bases, leaving 8 bases between them. The CDR3 extends over 13 amino acids. The CDR3 DNA reads TGTGCCAGCAGTTACGGAGTAGTCTACGAGCAGTACTTC. Amino acid sequence: CASSYGVVYEQYF.

This clonotype showed up just a few times. The chain has TRBV5-1 and TRBJ2-1; TRBD2 matches 9 bases. Germline V gene data show CDR1 as SGHRS and CDR2 as YFSETQ. CDR3 length: 16 residues. With 0 bases clipped from V and 5 bases from J, the junction kept 6 bases outside the gene matches. The CDR3 loop reads CASSLGSSGAHNEQFF. In DNA form, the CDR3 reads TGCGCCAGCAGCTTGGGGTCTAGCGGGGCCCACAATGAGCAGTTCTTC.

This clonotype appeared a few times. The J gene is TRBJ2-3, the V gene TRBV6-2 or TRBV6-3; D may be TRBD1 (6 bases). Trimming shortened V by 10 bases and J by 2 bases, and 13 bases separated the two germline ends. The CDR3 totals 13 residues. The germline CDR1 and CDR2 sequences are MNHEY and SVGEGT. In DNA, the CDR3 is TGTGCCAACACCCGGGACATCACAGATACGCAGTATTTT. This translates into CANTRDITDTQYF.

This clonotype has a handful of counts. This rearrangement joins TRBV29-1 to TRBJ1-4, with TRBD1 matching 12 bases. V dropped 0 bases and J dropped 8; count of bases not matched to a gene: 4. The CDR3 is 15 residues long. Germline CDR1 is SQVTM and CDR2 is ANQGSEA. The CDR3 DNA is TGCAGCGTTGAAGATGGCGGGACAGGGGGCGAAAAACTGTTTTTT. Encoded protein: CSVEDGGTGGEKLFF.

The chain links TRBV6-2 or TRBV6-3 to TRBJ2-1, with TRBD2 matching 9 bases. The length of the CDR3 is 16 residues. Trimming took 6 bases from V and 6 from J; bases not matched to a gene: 12. CDR1 and CDR2 from the germline V gene are MNHEY and SVGEGT. CDR3 nucleotides: TGTGCCAGCAGCCCCGTGAGCGGGGGGATACTCAATGAGCAGTTCTTC. It codes for CASSPVSGGILNEQFF.

At least ten counts were recorded for this clonotype. The chain recombines TRBV5-1 with TRBJ2-3; D is perhaps TRBD2 (5 bases). The CDR3 contains 15 residues. Trimming stripped 4 bases from V and 6 bases from J, with 18 bases between. Germline-derived CDR1 and CDR2 are SGHRS and YFSETQ. CDR3 loop: CASSAAGLTGDTQYF. CDR3 in DNA: TGCGCCAGCAGCGCCGCCGGACTTACCGGGGATACGCAGTATTTT.

Ten or more counts support this clonotype. The chain combines TRBV20-1 with TRBJ2-3, with a tentative D call TRBD1 (5 bases). The CDR3 loop spans 13 amino acids. The V gene lost 3 bases and the J gene lost 3 bases, with 10 bases spanning the gap. Looked up from germline, CDR1 is DFQATT and CDR2 is SNEGSKA (reference sequence). CDR3 protein: CSARVSGTDTQYF. The CDR3 region has the DNA TGCAGTGCTAGGGTCTCAGGGACAGATACGCAGTATTTT.

This clonotype showed up just a few times. V and J are TRBV7-9 and TRBJ1-1; 7 nucleotides align to TRBD1. This CDR3 is built from 14 residues. The V segment lost 5 bases and the J segment 3 bases; nucleotides outside the gene matches: 6. Germline loops: CDR1 SEHNR, CDR2 FQNEAQ (reference sequence). CDR3 sequence: CASSLTGMYTEAFF. The CDR3, as DNA: TGTGCCAGCAGCCTGACAGGGATGTACACTGAAGCTTTCTTT.